Below, 3 T cell receptor beta chains from the same sample are listed, as sequenced in a study of cytomegalovirus exposure and HLA in healthy donors. The PCR ran on 60 Vbeta and 13 Jbeta primers. Method: immunoSEQ multiplex PCR; TCRdb's copy keeps in-frame clones and lacks some. The table includes some 74,000 clones, around three quarters detected once. Sequencing used PBMCs. These receptors were taken from a male donor in good health and CMV-seronegative.

V usage is TRBV28 and J usage is TRBJ2-7; possible D gene TRBD1, 5 bases. V shed 7 bases and J shed 1 base, with 14 bases lying between them. The CDR3 has 14 residues. The germline V gene has CDR1 MDHEN and CDR2 SYDVKM. DNA of the CDR3: TGTGCCAGCACCCCTCGCCAGGGATCCTACGAGCAGTACTTC. Its protein product is CASTPRQGSYEQYF.

The V gene is TRBV7-6, the J gene TRBJ2-1, with D unclear. Germline CDR1 is SGHVS and CDR2 is FNYEAQ. This CDR3 contains 12 residues. Trimming removed 1 base from V and 8 bases from J, with 6 bases in between. This CDR3 is CASSLVADEQFF. In nucleotides, the CDR3 is TGTGCCAGCAGCTTAGTTGCGGATGAGCAGTTCTTC.

This clone was counted between two and nine times. This chain links TRBV7-9 with TRBJ1-6; D ambiguous. The CDR3 sequence is 14 residues long. Trimming took 3 bases from V and 9 from J, leaving 12 bases between them. Germline assignment: CDR1 SEHNR and CDR2 FQNEAQ (reference sequence). The CDR3 region has the DNA TGTGCCAGCAGCTTGGACTCTTTTTCTTCACCCCTCCACTTT. Protein: CASSLDSFSSPLHF.